This entry lists 7 T cell receptor beta chains sequenced from one sample in a study of blood T cell repertoires in COVID-19. The table came from immunoSEQ multiplex PCR; TCRdb's copy has only in-frame clones and leaves some out. The table records about 91,000 clones, around 80% of them present only once. The sample taken for sequencing was peripheral blood. The receptor set was obtained from a man aged 50-59 years with active or convalescent COVID-19.

The chain combines TRBV30 with TRBJ2-7; possible D gene TRBD1, 5 bases. CDR1 and CDR2 (germline): GTSNPN, SVGIG (reference sequence). This CDR3 has 15 residues. The germline V and J ends were trimmed by 2 bases and 2 bases, with 16 bases remaining between them. The DNA for the CDR3 is TGTGCCTGGAGTAATAAGGGGTCGGCGACCTACGAGCAGTACTTC. Its translation is CAWSNKGSATYEQYF.

The chain links TRBV21-1 to TRBJ1-5. TRBV21-1 is classified as a pseudogene. The CDR3 is made up of 16 amino acids. The CDR3 protein is CASSKVSDYSNQPQHF. CDR3 DNA sequence: TGTGCCAGCAGCAAAGTTTCAGACTATAGCAATCAGCCCCAGCATTTT.

V gene TRBV11-2 combines with J gene TRBJ2-1; the D gene is possibly TRBD2 (6 bases). V lost 3 bases to trimming and J lost 5 bases, with 11 bases between them. Germline V gives CDR1 SGHAT, CDR2 FQNNGV. The CDR3 length is 14 residues. CDR3 sequence: CASSLERADNEQFF. In nucleotides, the CDR3 is TGTGCCAGCAGCTTGGAGCGGGCCGACAATGAGCAGTTCTTC. The complete variable domain, with remaining parts taken from reference TRBV11-2 and TRBJ2-1, reads EAGVAQSPRYKIIEKRQSVAFWCNPISGHATLYWYQQILGQGPKLLIQFQNNGVVDDSQLPKDRFSAERLKGVDSTLKIQPAKLEDSAVYLCASSLERADNEQFFGPGTRLTVL.

The chain recombines TRBV28 with TRBJ1-1; 7 bases agree with TRBD1. The CDR3 is made up of 14 amino acids. Unmatched junction bases numbered 8, after V lost 6 bases and J lost 4 bases. Germline CDR1 reads MDHEN; CDR2 reads SYDVKM. CDR3 bases: TGTGCCAGCAGAAACGGACAGGCGAGCACTGAAGCTTTCTTT. Protein product: CASRNGQASTEAFF.

This clone was picked up a small number of times. The chain has TRBV11-2 and TRBJ1-2, with D possibly matching TRBD1 (5 bases). CDR3 length: 16 residues. The germline V gene encodes CDR1 SGHAT and CDR2 FQNNGV. V was cut by 5 bases and J by 2 bases, with 18 bases left in between. The CDR3 here is CASSPIRAGKNYGYTF. CDR3 sequence (DNA): TGTGCCAGCAGCCCCATCAGGGCAGGGAAGAACTATGGCTACACCTTC.

This clone was seen just once. CDR3 DNA sequence: TGTGCCAGCAGCCAACAAAACACCATATATTTT. Protein sequence: CASSQQNTIYF. The chain joins TRBV14 to TRBJ1-3, with D unresolved. Germline V lookup: CDR1 SGHDN, CDR2 FVKESK. This CDR3 has 11 residues. V was shortened by 2 bases and J by 6 bases, with 2 bases between the two germline ends. The entire variable domain, with the rest obtained from reference TRBV14 and TRBJ1-3, is as follows: EAGVTQFPSHSVIEKGQTVTLRCDPISGHDNLYWYRRVMGKEIKFLLHFVKESKQDESGMPNNRFLAERTGGTYSTLKVQPAELEDSGVYFCASSQQNTIYFGEGSWLTVV.

V and J are TRBV11-2 and TRBJ1-4, with 7 bases lining up with TRBD1. The CDR3 consists of 15 residues. The germline V gene has CDR1 SGHAT and CDR2 FQNNGV. Losses at the gene ends were 4 bases for V and 5 bases for J; bases not matched to a gene: 7. The CDR3 DNA sequence: TGTGCCAGCAGCTCCCGACAGGGCCAAAATGAAAAACTGTTTTTT. This encodes CASSSRQGQNEKLFF.